These 3 T cell receptor beta chains were sequenced from one sample in a study of shared clonotypes between healthy human individuals. Sequenced by immunoSEQ multiplex PCR; TCRdb stores in-frame clones only, minus some. The sample holds about 800,000 clones, about 96% seen once. Positive CCR7 selection of CD45RO-negative cells yielded the naive CD8 cells, and terminally differentiated effector memory CD45RA+ cells were excluded. Sequences were obtained from naive CD8+ T cells sorted from blood. Source of these receptors: a man between 25 and 39 years old in good health.

The chain carries TRBV10-1 and TRBJ2-7; 7 bases fit TRBD1. Germline V CDR1 and CDR2: WNHNN, SYGVQD (reference sequence). This CDR3 spans 14 amino acids. The V gene end was trimmed by 0 bases and the J gene end by 7 bases; junction bases not matched to a gene: 6. The CDR3 sequence is CASSESRDRTEQYF. CDR3 bases: TGCGCCAGCAGTGAGTCTAGGGACAGAACGGAGCAGTACTTC.

The chain recombines TRBV27 with TRBJ1-2, with 7 bases lining up with TRBD1. CDR1 is MNHEY and CDR2 is SMNVEV in the germline V gene (reference sequence). This CDR3 is built from 13 residues. The J segment lost 3 bases and the V segment lost 3 bases, leaving 1 base of the junction unmatched. The CDR3, as DNA: TGTGCCAGCAGTTTCACAGGGGACTATGGCTACACCTTC. Translating gives CASSFTGDYGYTF.

The rearrangement joins TRBV5-1 to TRBJ2-7, with a tentative D call TRBD2 (7 bases). V was cut by 2 bases and J by 2 bases, with 11 bases left in between. The CDR3 runs to 14 residues. The germline V gene encodes CDR1 SGHRS and CDR2 YFSETQ. CDR3 sequence: CASSLQGGTYEQYF. The CDR3 DNA follows: TGCGCCAGCAGCTTACAGGGAGGGACCTACGAGCAGTACTTC.